This entry lists 24 T cell receptor beta chains sequenced from one sample in a study of shared clonotypes between healthy human individuals. Sequencing used immunoSEQ multiplex PCR; TCRdb keeps in-frame clones, though not all of them. This table holds more than 2,000,000 clones, over 90% found once. Specimen: naive CD4+ T cells from PBMCs. Described subset: CD45RA+ positively selected. Source of these receptors: a man aged 18 to 29 in good health. Some clones in this sample may be carry-over from other donors' samples.

CDR3 DNA: TGTGCCGTCAGTCGTATAGGAACAGAAAATACCTCTGGAAACACCATATATTTT. Protein: CAVSRIGTENTSGNTIYF. This chain joins TRBV7-9 and TRBJ1-3; D remains ambiguous. The CDR3 is made up of 18 amino acids. CDR1 is SEHNR, CDR2 FQNEAQ, per germline (reference sequence). Trimming removed 11 bases from V and 0 bases from J, with 26 bases in between.

This chain joins TRBV14 and TRBJ1-3; D perhaps matches TRBD1 (6 bases). The CDR3 has 15 amino acids. Germline V gene lookup returns CDR1 SGHDN and CDR2 FVKESK. V shed 2 bases and J shed 3 bases, with 11 bases lying between them. The CDR3 loop is CASSQLGADGNTIYF. The CDR3 DNA reads TGTGCCAGCAGCCAACTGGGGGCGGATGGAAACACCATATATTTT.

The chain carries TRBV7-9 and TRBJ1-1; D is unresolved. The CDR3 loop spans 13 amino acids. Between the trimmed V and J ends, which lost 4 bases and 7 bases, there was a span of 13 bases. Per the germline V gene, CDR1 is SEHNR and CDR2 is FQNEAQ (reference sequence). CDR3 sequence: CASSYWELGEAFF. The CDR3 coding sequence is TGTGCCAGCAGCTATTGGGAGCTCGGTGAAGCTTTCTTT.

This clone occurred once. The CDR3 spells CASSLRQGGDQPQHF. The CDR3 nucleotides read TGTGCCAGCTCACTAAGACAGGGGGGTGATCAGCCCCAGCATTTT. The genes are TRBV18 and TRBJ1-5; 9 nucleotides align to TRBD1. The ends lost 4 bases at V and 5 bases at J; junction bases unmatched: 6. The V gene's germline CDR1 is KGHSH and CDR2 LQKENI. The CDR3 runs to 15 residues.

In its sample, this clone was seen once. The chain is built from TRBV9 and TRBJ1-2; 8 bases agree with TRBD1. CDR3 length equals 16 residues. Germline V CDR1 and CDR2: SGDLS, YYNGEE. V lost 4 bases to trimming and J lost 0 bases; unmatched junction nucleotides: 8. This CDR3 is CASSPTGVSSNYGYTF. Written as DNA, the CDR3 is TGTGCCAGCAGCCCGACAGGGGTTAGTTCTAACTATGGCTACACCTTC.

The CDR3 DNA is TGTGCCAGCAGCTTAGTCCGGCCAGCCAAAAACATTCAGTACTTC. Amino acid sequence: CASSLVRPAKNIQYF. This chain connects TRBV7-2 to TRBJ2-4; D unclear. Trimming stripped 1 base from V and 0 bases from J, with 7 bases between. The CDR3 covers 15 residues. CDR1 and CDR2 (germline): SGHTA, FQGNSA.

This rearrangement joins TRBV12-5 to TRBJ2-1, with D perhaps matching TRBD1 (6 bases). This CDR3 is built from 17 residues. Trimming removed 3 bases from V and 7 bases from J, with 22 bases in between. In germline, CDR1 is LGHNT, CDR2 FRNRAP. The CDR3 region is CASGFSTGDFVMNEQFF. CDR3 nucleotides: TGTGCTAGTGGTTTTTCGACAGGCGATTTCGTCATGAATGAGCAGTTCTTC.

The table lists this clone with a count of one. The V call is TRBV6-4, the J call TRBJ2-7, with TRBD1 as a possible D gene (6 bases). Germline-derived CDR1 and CDR2 are MRHNA and SNTAGT. This CDR3 contains 14 residues. The germline V and J ends were trimmed by 3 bases and 2 bases, with 11 bases remaining between them. The CDR3 sequence: CASSDSGEAYEQYF. The CDR3 DNA reads TGTGCCAGCAGTGATTCAGGGGAAGCCTACGAGCAGTACTTC.

The rearrangement uses TRBV18 and TRBJ1-3; D is perhaps TRBD1 (5 bases). The CDR3 has 16 residues. Deletions cut 5 bases from V and 0 bases from J, with 14 bases between. The germline V gene has CDR1 KGHSH and CDR2 LQKENI. Here the CDR3 reads CASSKFGTDSGNTIYF. The CDR3 nucleotides are TGTGCCAGCTCAAAGTTTGGGACCGACTCTGGAAACACCATATATTTT.

This clone was recorded only once. V and J are TRBV6-6 and TRBJ2-5; D unclear. V lost 4 bases and J lost 4, with 13 bases in between. In germline, CDR1 is MNHNY, CDR2 SVGAGI (reference sequence). The CDR3 totals 14 residues. The CDR3 sequence is CASSSPATRETQYF. DNA for the CDR3: TGTGCCAGCAGTTCCCCTGCAACGAGAGAGACCCAGTACTTC.

The V and J genes are TRBV7-2 and TRBJ2-5, with D possibly being TRBD1 (5 bases). The CDR3 is made up of 16 amino acids. V lost 4 bases, J lost 5 bases, and 20 bases lay in between. Germline lookup yields CDR1 SGHTA and CDR2 FQGNSA. Here the CDR3 DNA reads TGTGCCAGCAGCTCCCCCGCAGGGAACGTGAGGGAGACCCAGTACTTC. Its translation is CASSSPAGNVRETQYF.

V is TRBV5-6 and J is TRBJ1-5; D call uncertain. Germline-derived CDR1 and CDR2 are SGHDT and YYEEEE. With 4 bases removed from V and 4 bases from J, the gap between germline ends came to 15 bases. This CDR3 is 15 amino acids long. The CDR3 nucleotides are TGTGCCAGCAGCCTTGGCCCTATGAGGAATCAGCCCCAGCATTTT. It yields the protein CASSLGPMRNQPQHF.

As DNA, the CDR3 is TGCGCCAGCAGCCCGATGGTCAGCGGGAGTGGAGATACGCAGTATTTT. Translation: CASSPMVSGSGDTQYF. The chain combines TRBV5-1 with TRBJ2-3, with 8 bases lining up with TRBD2. The germline V gene encodes CDR1 SGHRS and CDR2 YFSETQ. Trimming cost V 4 bases and J 5 bases; bases outside gene matches: 12. This CDR3 has 16 amino acids.

The J gene is TRBJ2-7, the V gene TRBV2, with TRBD2 matching 11 bases. The CDR3 is 15 residues long. J lost 4 bases, V lost 2 bases, and 4 bases had no gene match. The germline gives CDR1 SNHLY, CDR2 FYNNEI. For the CDR3, the DNA is TGTGCCAGCAGTGAATCTAGCGGGAGGCGGTACGAGCAGTACTTC. It yields the protein CASSESSGRRYEQYF.

The chain links TRBV5-4 to TRBJ1-1; no firm D call. The CDR3 is 14 amino acids. Germline V lookup: CDR1 SGHNT, CDR2 YYREEE (reference sequence). V shed 0 bases and J shed 2 bases, with 8 bases lying between them. This CDR3 is CASSLDSTNTEAFF. The DNA for the CDR3 is TGTGCCAGCAGCTTGGACAGTACTAACACTGAAGCTTTCTTT.

The J gene is TRBJ2-1, the V gene TRBV9; D remains ambiguous. V shed 3 bases and J shed 5 bases, with 15 bases lying between them. The CDR3 contains 15 residues. Germline values: CDR1 SGDLS, CDR2 YYNGEE. The CDR3 loop reads CASSDFWSPHNEQFF. DNA of the CDR3: TGTGCCAGCAGCGATTTTTGGAGTCCTCACAATGAGCAGTTCTTC.

A note on this clone: Other DNA variants within this sample encode the same CDR3. The chain joins TRBV5-1 to TRBJ2-7, with a possible D match to TRBD1 (6 bases). Germline loops: CDR1 SGHRS, CDR2 YFSETQ. V was cut by 4 bases and J by 0 bases, with 8 bases left in between. This CDR3 has 13 residues. CDR3: CASSTDSSYEQYF. In DNA form, the CDR3 reads TGCGCCAGCAGCACGGACAGCTCCTACGAGCAGTACTTC.

V usage is TRBV28 and J usage is TRBJ1-2, with no clear D. With 6 bases removed from V and 3 bases from J, the gap between germline ends came to 5 bases. Germline CDR1 MDHEN, CDR2 SYDVKM. The CDR3 consists of 11 residues. The CDR3 nucleotides are TGTGCCAGCAGGCTCCACTATGGCTACACCTTC. Protein product: CASRLHYGYTF.

The chain recombines TRBV5-1 with TRBJ2-1; TRBD2 aligns across 13 bases. Germline assignment: CDR1 SGHRS and CDR2 YFSETQ. V lost 4 bases, J lost 8 bases, and 6 bases stayed unmatched. The CDR3 has 15 amino acids. The CDR3, as DNA: TGCGCCAGCAGCATAGGACTAGCGGGAGCGGATGAGCAGTTCTTC. Translating gives CASSIGLAGADEQFF.

A remark on this clone: Other DNA sequences in this sample translate to the same CDR3. The gene calls are TRBV5-1 and TRBJ2-7; weak D call: TRBD1 (5 bases). Germline V gene data show CDR1 as SGHRS and CDR2 as YFSETQ. The length of the CDR3 is 12 residues. V lost 0 bases to trimming and J lost 6 bases, with 7 bases between them. The CDR3 DNA reads TGCGCCAGCAGCTTGGGCCAGGGCGAGCAGTACTTC. Amino acid sequence: CASSLGQGEQYF.

The rearrangement links TRBV2 to TRBJ2-2; 11 nucleotides agree with TRBD1. The CDR3 runs to 19 residues. Germline-derived CDR1 and CDR2 are SNHLY and FYNNEI. After removal of 4 bases from V and 7 bases from J, the junction contained 17 bases not matched to a gene. CDR3 region: CASSAFATLGTGGDGELFF. DNA for the CDR3: TGTGCCAGCAGTGCGTTTGCCACGTTAGGGACAGGGGGGGACGGGGAGCTGTTTTTT.

The V call is TRBV5-1, the J call TRBJ2-3, with TRBD2 matching 9 bases. Per the germline V gene, CDR1 is SGHRS and CDR2 is YFSETQ. The CDR3 runs 16 residues. J gave up 0 bases and V 3 bases, and 5 bases lay outside the gene matches. CDR3 in DNA: TGCGCCAGCAGCTCCTGGACTAGCGCAAGCACAGATACGCAGTATTTT. It specifies CASSSWTSASTDTQYF.

This CDR3 is CASSERASDYEQYF. As DNA, the CDR3 is TGTGCCAGCAGTGAAAGGGCTAGCGACTACGAGCAGTACTTC. The chain carries TRBV6-1 and TRBJ2-7; D possibly corresponds to TRBD2 (6 bases). CDR3 length equals 14 residues. Germline lookup yields CDR1 MNHNS and CDR2 SASEGT. Trimming cost V 2 bases and J 3 bases, with 11 bases left between them.

This chain links TRBV10-3 with TRBJ2-7; D is uncertain. V gave up 1 base and J gave up 3 bases, with 4 bases separating them. This CDR3 region has 12 residues. Germline-derived CDR1 and CDR2 are ENHRY and SYGVKD. The DNA of the CDR3 is TGTGCCATCAGTGAGTGGGACTACGAGCAGTACTTC. Amino acid sequence: CAISEWDYEQYF.